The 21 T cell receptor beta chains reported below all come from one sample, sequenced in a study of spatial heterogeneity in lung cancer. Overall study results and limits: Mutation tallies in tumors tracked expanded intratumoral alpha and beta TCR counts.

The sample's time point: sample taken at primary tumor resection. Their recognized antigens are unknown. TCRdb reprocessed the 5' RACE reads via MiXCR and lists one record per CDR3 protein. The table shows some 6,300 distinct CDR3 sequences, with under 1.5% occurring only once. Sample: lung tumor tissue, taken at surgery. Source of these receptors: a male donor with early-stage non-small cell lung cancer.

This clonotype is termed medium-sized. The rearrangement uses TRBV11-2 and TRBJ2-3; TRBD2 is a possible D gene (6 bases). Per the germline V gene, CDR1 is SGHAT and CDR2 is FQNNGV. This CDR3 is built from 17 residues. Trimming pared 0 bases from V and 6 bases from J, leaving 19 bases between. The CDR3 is CASSLEYRRLASDTQYF. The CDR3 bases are TGTGCCAGCAGCTTAGAATATAGGAGGCTAGCGAGTGATACGCAGTATTTT.

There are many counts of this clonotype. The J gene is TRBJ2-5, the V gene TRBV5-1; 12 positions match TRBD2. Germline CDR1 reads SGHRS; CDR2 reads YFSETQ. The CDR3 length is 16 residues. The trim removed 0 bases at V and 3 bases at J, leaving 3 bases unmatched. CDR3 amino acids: CASSLEASGREETQYF. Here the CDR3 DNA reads TGCGCCAGCAGCTTGGAGGCTAGCGGGAGGGAAGAGACCCAGTACTTC. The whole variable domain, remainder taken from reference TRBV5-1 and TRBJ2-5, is KAGVTQTPRYLIKTRGQQVTLSCSPISGHRSVSWYQQTPGQGLQFLFEYFSETQRNKGNFPGRFSGRQFSNSRSEMNVSTLELGDSALYLCASSLEASGREETQYFGPGTRLLVL.

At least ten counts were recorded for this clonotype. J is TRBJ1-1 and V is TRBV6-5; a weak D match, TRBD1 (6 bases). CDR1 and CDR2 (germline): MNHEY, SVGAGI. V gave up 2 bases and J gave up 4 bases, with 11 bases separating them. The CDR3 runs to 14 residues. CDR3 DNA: TGTGCCAGCAGTTACAAGGGGGGGAGCACTGAAGCTTTCTTT. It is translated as CASSYKGGSTEAFF.

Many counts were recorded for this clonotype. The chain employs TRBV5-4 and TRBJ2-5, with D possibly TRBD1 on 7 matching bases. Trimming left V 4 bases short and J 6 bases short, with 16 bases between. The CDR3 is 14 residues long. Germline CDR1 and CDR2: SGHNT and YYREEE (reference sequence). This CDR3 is CASSQEAGGKTQYF. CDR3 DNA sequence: TGTGCCAGCAGCCAGGAGGCAGGGGGGAAGACCCAGTACTTC.

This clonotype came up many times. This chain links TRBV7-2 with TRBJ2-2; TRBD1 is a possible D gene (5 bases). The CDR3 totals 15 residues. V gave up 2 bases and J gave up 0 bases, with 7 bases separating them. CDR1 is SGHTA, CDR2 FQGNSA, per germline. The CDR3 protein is CASSLQGSNTGELFF. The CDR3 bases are TGTGCCAGCAGCTTACAGGGTTCGAACACCGGGGAGCTGTTTTTT.

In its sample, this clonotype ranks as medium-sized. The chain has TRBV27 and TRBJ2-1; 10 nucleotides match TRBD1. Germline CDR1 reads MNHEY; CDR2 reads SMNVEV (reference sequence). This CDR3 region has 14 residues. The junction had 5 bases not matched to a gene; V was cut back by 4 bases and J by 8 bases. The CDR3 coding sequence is TGTGCCAGCAGTTCCCGGGACAGGGGACATGAGCAGTTCTTC. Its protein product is CASSSRDRGHEQFF.

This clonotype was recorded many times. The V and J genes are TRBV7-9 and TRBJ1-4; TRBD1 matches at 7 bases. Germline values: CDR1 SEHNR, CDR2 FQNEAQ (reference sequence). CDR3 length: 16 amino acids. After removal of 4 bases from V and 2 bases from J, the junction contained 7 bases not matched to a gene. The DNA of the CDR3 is TGTGCCAGCAGCTCGACAGGGAGTAGGACTAATGAAAAACTGTTTTTT. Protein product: CASSSTGSRTNEKLFF.

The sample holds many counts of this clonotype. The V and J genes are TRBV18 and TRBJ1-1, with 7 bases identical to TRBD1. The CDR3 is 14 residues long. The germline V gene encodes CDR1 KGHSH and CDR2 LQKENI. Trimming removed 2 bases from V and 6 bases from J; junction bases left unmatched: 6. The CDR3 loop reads CASSPDRDRAEAFF. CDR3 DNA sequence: TGTGCCAGCTCACCAGACAGGGATAGGGCTGAAGCTTTCTTT.

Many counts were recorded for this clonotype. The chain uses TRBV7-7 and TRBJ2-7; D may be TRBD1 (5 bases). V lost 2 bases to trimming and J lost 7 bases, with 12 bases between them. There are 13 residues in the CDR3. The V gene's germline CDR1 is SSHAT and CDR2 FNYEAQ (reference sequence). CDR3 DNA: TGTGCCAGCAGCTTACAGGGTAGGGGAGAGCAGTACTTC. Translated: CASSLQGRGEQYF.

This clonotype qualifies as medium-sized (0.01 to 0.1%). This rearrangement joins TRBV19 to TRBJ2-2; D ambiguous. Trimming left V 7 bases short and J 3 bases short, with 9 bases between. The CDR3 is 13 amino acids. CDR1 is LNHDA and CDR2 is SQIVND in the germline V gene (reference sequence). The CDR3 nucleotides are TGTGCCAGTAAAGGGCTGGACACCGGGGAGCTGTTTTTT. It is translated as CASKGLDTGELFF.

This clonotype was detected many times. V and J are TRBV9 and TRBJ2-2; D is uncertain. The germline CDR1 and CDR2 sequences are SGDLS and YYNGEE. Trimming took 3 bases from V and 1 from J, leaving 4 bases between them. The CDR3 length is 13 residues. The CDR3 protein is CASSALNTGELFF. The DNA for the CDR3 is TGTGCCAGCAGCGCATTGAACACCGGGGAGCTGTTTTTT.

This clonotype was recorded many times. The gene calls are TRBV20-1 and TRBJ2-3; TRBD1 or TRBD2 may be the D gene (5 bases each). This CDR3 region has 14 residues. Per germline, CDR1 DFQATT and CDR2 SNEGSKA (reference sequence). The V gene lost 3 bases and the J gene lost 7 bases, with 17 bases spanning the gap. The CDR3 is CSASRDLPVNTQYF. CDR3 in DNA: TGCAGTGCTAGCAGGGACCTTCCAGTAAATACGCAGTATTTT.

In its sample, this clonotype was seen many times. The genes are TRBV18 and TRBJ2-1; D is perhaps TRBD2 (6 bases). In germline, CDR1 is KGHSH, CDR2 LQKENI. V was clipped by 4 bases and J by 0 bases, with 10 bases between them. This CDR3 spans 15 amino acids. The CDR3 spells CASSQEGPSYNEQFF. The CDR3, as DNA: TGTGCCAGCTCACAGGAGGGACCCTCCTACAATGAGCAGTTCTTC.

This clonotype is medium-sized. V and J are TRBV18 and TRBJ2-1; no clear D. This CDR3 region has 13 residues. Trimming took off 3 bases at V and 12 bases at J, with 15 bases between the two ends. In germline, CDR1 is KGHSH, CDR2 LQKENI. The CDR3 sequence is CASSPDTTQRQFF. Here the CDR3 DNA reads TGTGCCAGCTCACCTGATACGACCCAACGGCAGTTCTTC.

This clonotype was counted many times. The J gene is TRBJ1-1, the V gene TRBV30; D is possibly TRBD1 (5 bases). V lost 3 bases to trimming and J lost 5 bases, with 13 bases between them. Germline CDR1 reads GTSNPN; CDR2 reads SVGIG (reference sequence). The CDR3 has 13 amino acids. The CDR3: CAWRGESVTEAFF. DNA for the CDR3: TGTGCCTGGAGGGGGGAGTCGGTTACTGAAGCTTTCTTT.

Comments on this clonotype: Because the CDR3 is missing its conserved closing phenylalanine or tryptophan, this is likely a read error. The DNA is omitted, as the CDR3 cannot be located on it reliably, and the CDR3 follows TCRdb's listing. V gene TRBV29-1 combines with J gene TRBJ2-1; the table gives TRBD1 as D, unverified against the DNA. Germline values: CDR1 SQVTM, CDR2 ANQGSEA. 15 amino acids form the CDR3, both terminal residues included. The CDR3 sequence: CREMRREGKKKEKGV.

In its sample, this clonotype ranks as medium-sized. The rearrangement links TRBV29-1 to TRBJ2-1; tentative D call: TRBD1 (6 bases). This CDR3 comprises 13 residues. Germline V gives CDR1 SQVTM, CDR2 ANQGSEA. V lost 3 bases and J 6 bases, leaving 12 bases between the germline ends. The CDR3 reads CSVELGAGNEQFF. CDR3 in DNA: TGCAGCGTTGAGCTGGGGGCCGGCAATGAGCAGTTCTTC.

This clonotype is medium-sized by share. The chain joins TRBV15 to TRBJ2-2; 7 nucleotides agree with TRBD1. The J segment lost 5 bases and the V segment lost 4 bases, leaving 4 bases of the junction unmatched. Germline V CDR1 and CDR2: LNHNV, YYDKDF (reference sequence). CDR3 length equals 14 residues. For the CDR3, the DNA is TGTGCCACCAGCAAGGACAGGCTAACCGGGGAGCTGTTTTTT. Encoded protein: CATSKDRLTGELFF.

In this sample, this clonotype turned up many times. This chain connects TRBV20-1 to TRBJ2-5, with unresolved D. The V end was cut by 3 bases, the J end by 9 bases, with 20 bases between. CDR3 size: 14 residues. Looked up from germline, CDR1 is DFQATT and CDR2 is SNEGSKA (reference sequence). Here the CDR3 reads CSASSSPPLESQYF. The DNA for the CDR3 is TGCAGTGCTAGTAGTAGTCCACCCTTGGAGTCCCAGTACTTC.

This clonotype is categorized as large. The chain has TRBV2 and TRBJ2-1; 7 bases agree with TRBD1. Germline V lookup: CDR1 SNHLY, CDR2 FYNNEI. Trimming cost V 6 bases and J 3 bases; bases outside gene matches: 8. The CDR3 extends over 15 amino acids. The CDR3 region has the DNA TGTGCCAGCAGCCTTGAGGGACAGAACTACAATGAGCAGTTCTTC. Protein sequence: CASSLEGQNYNEQFF.

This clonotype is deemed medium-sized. The CDR3 sequence is CASSRWTEKNQPQHF. DNA of the CDR3: TGTGCCAGCAGCAGGTGGACAGAAAAGAATCAGCCCCAGCATTTT. The chain links TRBV2 to TRBJ1-5; tentatively, D is TRBD1 (6 bases). Germline V lookup: CDR1 SNHLY, CDR2 FYNNEI. V was trimmed by 6 bases and J by 4 bases, leaving 16 bases between them. The CDR3 loop spans 15 amino acids. Together with reference TRBV2 and TRBJ1-5, the CDR3 gives the full variable domain: EPEVTQTPSHQVTQMGQEVILRCVPISNHLYFYWYRQILGQKVEFLVSFYNNEISEKSEIFDDQFSVERPDGSNFTLKIRSTKLEDSAMYFCASSRWTEKNQPQHFGDGTRLSIL.